The clone carrying this TCR beta chain was observed a few times. Its antigen is not identified. The data stem from a study of cytomegalovirus exposure and HLA in healthy donors. General study findings and limits: A later analysis associated 15,000 or so TCR beta sequences with HLA alleles at a 0.05 false discovery rate. In a later analysis, TCR beta V- and J-gene trimming showed a link to a missense DCLRE1C variant.

With 60 Vbeta and 13 Jbeta primers, the PCR was carried out. The data were produced by immunoSEQ multiplex PCR, yet TCRdb's version contains in-frame clones alone and is incomplete. The sample contains 150,000 to 200,000 clones, roughly 9.5% of which appear only once. The CDR3 totals 14 residues. The V gene end was trimmed by 2 bases and the J gene end by 6 bases; junction bases not matched to a gene: 5. CDR1 and CDR2 from the germline V gene are MNHEY and SMNVEV (reference sequence). Sequences were obtained from PBMCs. The chain has TRBV27 and TRBJ1-1, with 8 bases matching TRBD1. The clonotype comes from a woman aged 25 to 39 in good health and CMV-seropositive. In nucleotides, the CDR3 is TGTGCCAGCAGTTTAGTCAGGGGGCATCCTGAAGCTTTCTTT. Translation gives CASSLVRGHPEAFF.